The 2 T cell receptor beta chains given below trace back to one sample, sequenced in a study of CD8 T cells in ankylosing spondylitis. For these receptors, no antigen is known. A single record per CDR3 protein comes from TCRdb applying MiXCR to the 5' RACE reads. There are more than 650,000 distinct CDR3 sequences in the sample; 10% to 15% occur only once, and around 0.51% lies in the top ten. Overall study results and limits: About 8 highly homologous variants made up a TCR beta motif, and this motif appeared characteristic of ankylosing spondylitis blood.

Sequenced material: blood, either unsorted or a sorted T cell fraction (not recorded which). The receptors stem from a male donor with ankylosing spondylitis.

The gene calls are TRBV28 and TRBJ1-2; tentative D call: TRBD1 (5 bases). V lost 4 bases to trimming and J lost 2 bases, with 11 bases between them. Per germline, CDR1 MDHEN and CDR2 SYDVKM. This CDR3 has 14 residues. CDR3 DNA sequence: TGTGCCAGCAGTTGGCTCAGGGCAAACTATGGCTACACCTTC. Translation gives CASSWLRANYGYTF.

Turning to this clonotype: One end of the junction fails to match germline, which may point to a read error. DNA for the CDR3: TGTGCCAGCAGTTACTCTGAATTATCGGAGCGGTACTTC. It yields the protein CASSYSELSERYF. The chain is built from TRBV6-6 and TRBJ2-7; D unresolved. CDR3 length: 13 amino acids. CDR1 is MNHNY, CDR2 SVGAGI, per germline (reference sequence).